This is a list of T cell receptor beta chains from one sample in a study of OX40 agonist ivuxolimab in advanced cancers. Profiling relied on immunoSEQ multiplex PCR, and the TCRdb table lists in-frame clones only, not all of them. The sample lists some 86,000 clones, about 90% occurring once. The sequencing used CD4+ or CD8+ T cells sorted from blood, collected in a trial of the OX40 agonist ivuxolimab. Receptors originate from an adult with an advanced solid tumor such as melanoma, head and neck, liver or kidney cancer. Each CDR3 is given with its conserved first and last residue. Each record gives: J gene, V gene, CDR3 protein.

>TRBJ2-3|TRBV30
CAWVNRGRADTQYF
>TRBJ2-7|TRBV6-5
CASSPGGGTYEQYF
>TRBJ2-7|TRBV13
CASSSEGLPYEQYF
>TRBJ1-1|TRBV5-1
CASSWDGGRTEAFF
>TRBJ2-7|TRBV28
CASSSRLSTGPYEQYF
>TRBJ2-2|TRBV28
CASTPPADLNTGELFF
>TRBJ2-1|TRBV18
CASSPPGLAGGYEQFF
>TRBJ2-1|TRBV4-2
CASSQDRAGAYNEQFF
>TRBJ2-1|TRBV4-1
CASSQDPLLAGVGNEQFF
>TRBJ2-7|TRBV9
CASSVGGMGYEQYF
>TRBJ2-2|TRBV5-1
CASSFGTQNTGELFF
>TRBJ2-2|TRBV28
CASRHDRVNTGELFF
>TRBJ1-2|TRBV6-1
CASSGTEYGYTF
>TRBJ1-2|TRBV30
CGWEDPGQGDYYGYTF
>TRBJ1-5|TRBV19
CASSGTRSNQPQHF
>TRBJ2-3|TRBV30
CAWSAGVLWGQYF
>TRBJ2-7|TRBV6-5
CASSYSGLALYYEQYF
>TRBJ2-1|TRBV6-1
CASSEWYSSGSYNEQFF
>TRBJ1-2|TRBV29-1
CSVDLGQIYGYTF
>TRBJ2-2|TRBV7-9
CASSLPGQGAIGELFF
>TRBJ2-3|TRBV5-4
CASSSTSASDTQYF
>TRBJ2-1|TRBV7-6
CASSLSPTSGRQNEQFF
>TRBJ2-3|TRBV11-3
CASSLGTTPSTDTQYF
>TRBJ2-7|TRBV6-1
CASSERVEIRRSYEQYF
>TRBJ2-1|TRBV13
CASSSRTWGRGNEQFF
>TRBJ1-3|TRBV6-1
CASSEAVGVSGNTIYF
>TRBJ2-7|TRBV6-5
CASSYFTQTGVGEQYF
>TRBJ2-7|TRBV5-6
CASSLVATSSYEQYF
>TRBJ2-1|TRBV7-9
CASSTALLLEQFF
>TRBJ1-4|TRBV5-1
CASSGGPLIGNEKLFF
>TRBJ2-7|TRBV10-3
CAISDDRPTYEQYF
>TRBJ2-1|TRBV11-1
CASSLGASGIGIEQFF
>TRBJ2-1|TRBV2
CASSAPTGPLYNEQFF
>TRBJ2-7|TRBV5-1
CASSLWTGPSYEQYF
>TRBJ1-2|TRBV20-1
CSATRGRGYTF
>TRBJ2-1|TRBV27
CASSLGTSGGDEQFF
>TRBJ2-3|TRBV18
CASSPGVADTQYF
>.|TRBV28
CASSSRRYEQYF
>TRBJ2-1|TRBV11-1
CASSSEPSGSNNEQFF
>TRBJ1-3|TRBV7-9
CASSSDLNGGNTIYF
>TRBJ2-7|TRBV30
CAWSVLAGEQYF
>TRBJ1-2|TRBV10-3
CAISAGTGYGYTF
>TRBJ2-1|TRBV7-9
CASNGAILYNEQFF
>TRBJ2-7|TRBV7-6
CASSTPGTDNSYEQYF
>TRBJ1-1|TRBV5-1
CASRQGTTEAFF